The next 21 T cell receptor beta chains were all read from a single sample in a study of tumor and adjacent non-tumor tissue in lung cancer. Three rounds of nested PCR, following a modified ARM-PCR protocol, produced the TCRbeta library. From the multiplex PCR reads, TCRdb called clonotypes with MiXCR, one entry per CDR3 protein. The table lists 75,000 to 95,000 distinct CDR3 sequences, about two thirds of them singletons. This sample's RNA came from whole unsorted tissue. Sequencing was carried out using lung tumor tissue. These receptors all stem from a woman in her forties with non-small cell lung cancer.

The chain employs TRBV29-1 and TRBJ2-3, with D possibly called TRBD1 or TRBD2 (5 bases each). Trimming stripped 7 bases from V and 5 bases from J, with 19 bases between. The CDR3 has 14 residues. Germline CDR1 reads SQVTM; CDR2 reads ANQGSEA. The CDR3 reads CSGGGLGDQDTQYF. DNA of the CDR3: TGCAGCGGCGGAGGTTTGGGGGACCAAGATACGCAGTATTTT.

With respect to this clonotype: No conserved phenylalanine or tryptophan ends this CDR3, so it is likely a read error. The V call is TRBV11-2, the J call TRBJ2-3, with TRBD1 as a possible D gene (6 bases). The V and J ends lost 5 bases and 11 bases respectively, with 20 bases between them. The CDR3 is 14 amino acids. The germline V gene has CDR1 SGHAT and CDR2 FQNNGV. The DNA for the CDR3 is TGTGCCAGCAGCCGTACGGGCACGGACAGTAGGCAGTATTCT. Amino acid sequence: CASSRTGTDSRQYS.

This clonotype was seen once. The V and J genes are TRBV11-3 and TRBJ2-7; 8 nucleotides agree with TRBD1. Looked up from germline, CDR1 is SGHNT and CDR2 is YENEEA. The CDR3 is 14 residues long. The V and J ends lost 4 bases and 11 bases, in that order; junction bases with no gene match: 13. The CDR3 is CASSSRDRYKEEYF. Written as DNA, the CDR3 is TGTGCCAGCAGCTCCCGGGACAGGTACAAGGAGGAGTACTTC.

About this clonotype itself: An end of the junction differs from the germline gene, which may be a read error. The V call is TRBV11-3, the J call TRBJ2-7; 15 bases map to TRBD2. The CDR3 contains 15 residues. CDR1 SGHNT and CDR2 YENEEA come from the germline V gene. This CDR3 is CVSRQGLAGGHEQYF. In nucleotides, the CDR3 is TGTGTCAGCAGACAGGGACTAGCGGGGGGCCACGAGCAGTACTTC.

This clonotype is a singleton in its sample. An end of the junction does not agree with germline; a read error may underlie this. This sequence joins TRBV28 and TRBJ2-4; 7 positions match TRBD1. The CDR3 extends over 14 amino acids. Germline CDR1 MDHEN, CDR2 SYDVKM. The CDR3: CANSPLGQVNIQYF. The CDR3 nucleotides read TGTGCCAACAGTCCCTTAGGACAGGTGAACATTCAGTACTTC.

This clonotype showed up just a few times. This chain joins TRBV5-1 and TRBJ2-7; 8 nucleotides match TRBD1. This CDR3 contains 15 residues. The trim removed 0 bases at V and 3 bases at J, leaving 5 bases unmatched. From germline, CDR1 is SGHRS and CDR2 YFSETQ. CDR3 sequence reads: CASSLVAGGNYEQYF. CDR3 DNA sequence: TGCGCCAGCAGCTTGGTCGCAGGGGGCAACTACGAGCAGTACTTC.

V and J are TRBV6-6 and TRBJ1-2; D perhaps matches TRBD1 (5 bases). CDR3 length: 15 amino acids. CDR1 and CDR2 from the germline V gene are MNHNY and SVGAGI (reference sequence). Trimming stripped 6 bases from V and 6 bases from J, with 20 bases between. CDR3 in amino acids: CASSPRERVTDGYTF. DNA for the CDR3: TGTGCCAGCAGCCCCAGGGAGAGGGTTACTGATGGCTACACCTTC.

Turning to this clonotype: At one end the junction does not follow the germline gene, possibly because of a read error. The chain couples TRBV6-2 or TRBV6-3 to TRBJ1-5; possible D gene TRBD1, 5 bases. Germline CDR1 and CDR2: MNHEY and SVGEGT. The CDR3 has 14 amino acids. The CDR3 DNA follows: TGTGCCAGCGAGACAGAGGGCGTCAATCAGCCCCAGCATTTC. It encodes CASETEGVNQPQHF.

The J gene is TRBJ2-1, the V gene TRBV13, with D perhaps matching TRBD2 (6 bases). The end of the DNA fits TRBJ2-7 better, so the J call may be wrong. The CDR3 has 17 residues. The V gene's germline CDR1 is PRHDT and CDR2 FYEKMQ (reference sequence). CDR3 region: CASSSRIGLPPYNEQYF. The CDR3 DNA sequence: TGTGCCAGCAGCTCCAGGATTGGACTACCGCCTTACAATGAGCAGTACTTC.

This clonotype appeared a few times. The rearrangement links TRBV11-2 to TRBJ2-5, with D unresolved. The CDR3 runs 16 residues. Trimming shortened V by 4 bases and J by 2 bases, and 17 bases separated the two germline ends. Germline V gene sequence: CDR1 SGHAT, CDR2 FQNNGV. CDR3 DNA: TGTGCCAGCAGCTCCCCGGGTGGGGTTATACAAGAGACCCAGTACTTC. This translates into CASSSPGGVIQETQYF.

This clonotype is a singleton in its sample. V usage is TRBV29-1 and J usage is TRBJ2-1, with 10 bases matching TRBD2. CDR3 length equals 16 residues. Germline V lookup: CDR1 SQVTM, CDR2 ANQGSEA. The CDR3 DNA sequence: TGCAGTCTTGAGGGACTAGCGCCCCGCTCCTACAATGAGCAGTTCTTC. The encoded protein is CSLEGLAPRSYNEQFF.

The CDR3 region has the DNA TGTGCCAGCAGCTTTGAGGGGCGTTATAGGAAGACTGAAGCTTTCTTT. Translated, it gives CASSFEGRYRKTEAFF. J is TRBJ1-1 and V is TRBV11-3, with D perhaps TRBD1 (5 bases). V was clipped by 3 bases and J by 5 bases, with 19 bases between them. The CDR3 loop spans 16 amino acids. Germline CDR1 SGHNT, CDR2 YENEEA.

Regarding this clonotype: The germline gene is not matched at one end of the junction; a read error may be the cause. The chain joins TRBV6-6 to TRBJ1-5; D call uncertain. The CDR3 spans 14 residues. The germline gives CDR1 MNHNY, CDR2 SVGAGI (reference sequence). CDR3 protein: CVTNIEQIDRPHHF. CDR3 in DNA: TGTGTCACCAATATAGAACAGATCGATAGGCCCCATCATTTT.

At least ten counts were recorded for this clonotype. The J gene is TRBJ1-2, the V gene TRBV2; D is perhaps TRBD1 (6 bases). Trimming pared 7 bases from V and 7 bases from J, leaving 19 bases between. This CDR3 contains 14 residues. CDR1 and CDR2 from the germline V gene are SNHLY and FYNNEI. The CDR3 here is CASTRRGGLRGYTF. DNA for the CDR3: TGTGCCAGCACCCGAAGGGGGGGGTTGCGTGGCTACACCTTC.

With regard to this clonotype: It may be a read error: a sequence one base away is much more abundant. The chain links TRBV30 to TRBJ2-5; TRBD2 is a possible D gene (5 bases). The CDR3 runs 14 residues. CDR1 GTSNPN and CDR2 SVGIG come from the germline V gene (reference sequence). DNA of the CDR3: TGTCCCTGGACTCAAGGTACCTCCCAAGGGACCCAGTACTTC. It codes for CPWTQGTSQGTQYF.

On this clonotype itself: The CDR3 does not close with the conserved phenylalanine or tryptophan, likely indicating a read error. The chain carries TRBV6-5 and TRBJ2-7; D possibly uses TRBD1 or TRBD2 (5 bases each). This CDR3 contains 16 residues. The V end was cut by 0 bases, the J end by 9 bases, with 21 bases between. Per the germline V gene, CDR1 is MNHEY and CDR2 is SVGAGI. CDR3 amino acids: CASSYSMRTPVGMQYL. In DNA form, the CDR3 reads TGTGCCAGCAGTTACTCGATGAGGACACCCGTCGGGATGCAGTACCTA.

The chain carries TRBV6-4 and TRBJ2-3; 9 bases are shared with TRBD2. This CDR3 contains 16 residues. Germline V gene sequence: CDR1 MRHNA, CDR2 SNTAGT. V lost 5 bases and J lost 1; bases outside the gene matches: 7. The CDR3 region has the DNA TGTGCCAGCAGTCCCCGCGCTAGCGGGGGCACAGATACGCAGTATTTT. This translates into CASSPRASGGTDTQYF.

Notes on this clonotype: Being one base from a much bigger clone, this may be a read error. The V gene is TRBV7-9, the J gene TRBJ2-7; 10 bases map to TRBD1. The CDR3 is 15 amino acids. Germline trimming cut 5 bases from V and 5 bases from J; bases unmatched to any gene: 9. Germline V gene lookup returns CDR1 SEHNR and CDR2 FQNEAQ (reference sequence). Here the CDR3 reads CASSAEWGQGNEQYF. CDR3 sequence (DNA): TGTGCCAGCAGCGCGGAGTGGGGACAGGGGAACGAGCAGTACTTC. The full variable domain, in which reference TRBV7-9 and TRBJ2-7 provide the parts outside the CDR3, is DTGVSQNPRHKITKRGQNVTFRCDPISEHNRLYWYRQTLGQGPEFLTYFQNEAQLEKSRLLSDRFSAERPKGSFSTLEIQRTEQGDSAMYLCASSAEWGQGNEQYFGPGTRLTVT.

This clonotype was seen at least ten times. The chain combines TRBV6-1 with TRBJ2-7; TRBD1 agrees at 8 bases. Unmatched junction bases numbered 6, after V lost 6 bases and J lost 2 bases. The length of the CDR3 is 14 residues. Germline assignment: CDR1 MNHNS and CDR2 SASEGT. In DNA form, the CDR3 reads TGTGCCAGCAGCACAGGGGGTAGCCCCTACGAGCAGTACTTC. Protein product: CASSTGGSPYEQYF.

The rearrangement joins TRBV10-3 to TRBJ1-2; the D gene is possibly TRBD1 (5 bases). CDR1 is ENHRY and CDR2 is SYGVKD in the germline V gene. Trimming stripped 4 bases from V and 6 bases from J, with 21 bases between. CDR3 length: 16 amino acids. CDR3 sequence: CAISGRDAWRGDGYTF. The CDR3 bases are TGTGCCATCAGTGGCCGGGACGCTTGGAGGGGTGATGGCTACACCTTC.

This clonotype was recorded only once. The CDR3 end shows no conserved phenylalanine or tryptophan, and so a read error is likely. The DNA is omitted, as the CDR3 cannot be located on it reliably, and the CDR3 follows TCRdb's listing. This chain joins TRBV4-1 and TRBJ1-5. The CDR3 totals 17 residues, both ends included. The germline V gene encodes CDR1 MGHRA and CDR2 YSYEKL. The CDR3 sequence: CASSQGPPDSPYQSRHS.